This entry is about one TCR beta chain. The data were obtained in a study of control samples from healthy donors and cancer patients. Clones were sequenced by immunoSEQ multiplex PCR, and TCRdb holds only the in-frame ones, with some missing. The data hold about 150,000 clones, with 93% observed a single time. The junction had 5 bases not matched to a gene; V was cut back by 3 bases and J by 1 base. The CDR3 runs 15 residues. Germline V gene data show CDR1 as SGDLS and CDR2 as YYNGEE. The TCR sequence derives from a man aged 18-30 years in good health. The sequencing input was blood. This sequence joins TRBV9 and TRBJ1-2; 8 bases agree with TRBD1. The chain's CDR3 is CASSDDRGNNYGYTF. CDR3 nucleotides: TGTGCCAGCAGCGACGACAGGGGAAATAACTATGGCTACACCTTC.